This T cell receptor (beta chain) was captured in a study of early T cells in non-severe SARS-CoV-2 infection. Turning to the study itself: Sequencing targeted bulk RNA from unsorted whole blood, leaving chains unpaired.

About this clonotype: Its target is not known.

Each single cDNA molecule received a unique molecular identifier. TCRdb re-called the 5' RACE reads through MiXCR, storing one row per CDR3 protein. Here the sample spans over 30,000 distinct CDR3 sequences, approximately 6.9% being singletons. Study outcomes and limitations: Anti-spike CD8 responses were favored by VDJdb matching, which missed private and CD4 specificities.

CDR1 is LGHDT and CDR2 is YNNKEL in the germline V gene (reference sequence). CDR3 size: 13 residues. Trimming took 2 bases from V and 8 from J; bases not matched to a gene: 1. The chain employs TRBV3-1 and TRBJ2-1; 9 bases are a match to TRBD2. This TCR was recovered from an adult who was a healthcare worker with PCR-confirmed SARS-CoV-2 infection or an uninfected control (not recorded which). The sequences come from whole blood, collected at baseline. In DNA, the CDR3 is TGTGCCAGCAGCCAAAGACTAGCGGATGAGCAGTTCTTC. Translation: CASSQRLADEQFF.